What follows describes a single T cell receptor (beta chain). This clone was seen more than once but under ten times. The clone's antigen remains unknown. Per-base quality was not reported, and no clone a single base away is much larger than it. This entry is derived from a study of blood T cell repertoires in COVID-19 (dated by TCRdb to the early 2020s). The study in broad terms: Samples covering the acute and convalescent phases of COVID-19 were provided by collaborators in the United States, Italy and Spain. The prospective study material was composed of cDNA or gDNA derived from T cells, B-cell-depleted T cells, or PBMCs. Where available, HLA class I and class II types were taken from metadata supplied by the sample provider and were not determined by assay-based typing. The dataset comprised deeply sampled blood TCRbeta repertoires from subjects exposed to, actively infected with, or recovered from COVID-19. Samples were obtained from the ongoing ImmuneRACE study (first 160 participants) and from 1,254 subjects provided by 6 global collaborators. The repertoires were released in a freely available public database meant as a resource for research on the immune response to SARS-CoV-2. Nearly every sample came with metadata listing a de-identified subject ID, COVID-19 status, age in years and sex. Paper-wide results and their limitations: Clinical and demographic metadata were provided uncurated, with the amount varying by source and participant.

The cysteine opens and the phenylalanine closes a CDR3 of 15 amino acids. Only the CDR3 portion is preserved as DNA: 45 bases, with reading frame beginning at the first base. V is clipped by 5 bases and J by 5 bases, and the sequence between their germline boundaries is 18 bases long. CDR1 MNHEY and CDR2 SVGEGT were looked up in the germline V gene. The collaborating institutions used their own protocols to collect whole blood in K2EDTA tubes. For TCRbeta analysis, collaborator samples were shipped as frozen whole blood, as isolated PBMCs, or as DNA extracted from either sample type. TCRbeta CDR3 regions were amplified from genomic DNA by means of the immunoSEQ Assay, a bias-controlled multiplex PCR. Per the authors' processing: The number of nucleated cells in each sample was estimated from the amplification of reference gene primers within the assay. To quantify the absolute abundance of each unique TCRbeta CDR3 rearrangement, sequence reads were collapsed and filtered. For each sample, productive Simpson clonality was calculated by taking the square root of Simpson's diversity index across productive rearrangements. TCRdb mirrors the immuneACCESS table, restricted to in-frame sequences. Some clones are absent from its copies; in checked studies, under half trace to an unresolved V gene, and the reason for the others is unknown. V, J and clone size reflect that table, while D and trimming were determined from the DNA. In this sample the table shows under 45,000 clones, 88% of which occur a single time. The ten biggest clones cover 1% to 1.5% of the sample.

The sequenced material came from peripheral blood. This chain is built from TRBV6-2 or TRBV6-3 and TRBJ1-1, and perhaps TRBD1 as D gene, on 5 matching bases. This clonotype was sampled from a middle-aged woman with acute or convalescent COVID-19. The CDR3 region: CASSPTWVGQTEAFF. The nucleotide sequence reads as follows: TGTGCCAGCAGTCCCACTTGGGTTGGACAAACTGAAGCTTTCTTT.